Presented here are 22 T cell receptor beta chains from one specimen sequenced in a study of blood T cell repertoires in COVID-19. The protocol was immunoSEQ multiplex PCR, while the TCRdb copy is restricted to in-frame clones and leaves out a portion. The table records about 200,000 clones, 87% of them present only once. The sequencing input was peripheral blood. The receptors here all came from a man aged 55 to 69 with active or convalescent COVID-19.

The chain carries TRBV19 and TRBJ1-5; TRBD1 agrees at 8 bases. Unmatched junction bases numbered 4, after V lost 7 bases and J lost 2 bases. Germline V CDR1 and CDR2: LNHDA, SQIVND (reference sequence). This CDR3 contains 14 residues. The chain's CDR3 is CASTDRGGNQPQHF. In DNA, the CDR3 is TGTGCCAGTACCGACAGGGGAGGCAATCAGCCCCAGCATTTT.

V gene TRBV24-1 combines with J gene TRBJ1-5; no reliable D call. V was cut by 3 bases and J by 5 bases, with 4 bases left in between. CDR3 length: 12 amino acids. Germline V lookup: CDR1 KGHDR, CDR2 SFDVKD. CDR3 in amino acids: CATSDPYQPQHF. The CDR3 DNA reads TGTGCCACCAGTGATCCTTATCAGCCCCAGCATTTT.

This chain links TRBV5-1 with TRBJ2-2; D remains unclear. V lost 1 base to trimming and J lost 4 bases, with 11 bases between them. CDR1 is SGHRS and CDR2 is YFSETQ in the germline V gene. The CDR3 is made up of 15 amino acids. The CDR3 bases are TGCGCCAGCAGCTTGCGTCGGGTGACCACCGGGGAGCTGTTTTTT. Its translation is CASSLRRVTTGELFF.

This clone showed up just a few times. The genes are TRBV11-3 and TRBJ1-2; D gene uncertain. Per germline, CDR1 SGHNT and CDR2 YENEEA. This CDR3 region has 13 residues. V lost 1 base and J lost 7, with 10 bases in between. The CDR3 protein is CASSLVGWAGYTF. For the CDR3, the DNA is TGTGCCAGCAGCTTAGTGGGTTGGGCTGGCTACACCTTC.

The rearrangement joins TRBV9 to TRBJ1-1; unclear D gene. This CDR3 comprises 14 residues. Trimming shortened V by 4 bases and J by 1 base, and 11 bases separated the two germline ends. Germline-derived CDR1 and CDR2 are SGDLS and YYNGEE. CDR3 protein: CASSHGDRNTEAFF. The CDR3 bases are TGTGCCAGCAGCCACGGGGATAGGAACACTGAAGCTTTCTTT. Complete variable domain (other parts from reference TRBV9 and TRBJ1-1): DSGVTQTPKHLITATGQRVTLRCSPRSGDLSVYWYQQSLDQGLQFLIQYYNGEERAKGNILERFSAQQFPDLHSELNLSSLELGDSALYFCASSHGDRNTEAFFGQGTRLTVV.

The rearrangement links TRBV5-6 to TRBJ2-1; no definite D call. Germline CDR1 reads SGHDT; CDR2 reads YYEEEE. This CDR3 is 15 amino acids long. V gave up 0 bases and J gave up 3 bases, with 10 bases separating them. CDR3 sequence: CASSLVSANYNEQFF. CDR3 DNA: TGTGCCAGCAGCTTGGTGTCAGCGAACTACAATGAGCAGTTCTTC.

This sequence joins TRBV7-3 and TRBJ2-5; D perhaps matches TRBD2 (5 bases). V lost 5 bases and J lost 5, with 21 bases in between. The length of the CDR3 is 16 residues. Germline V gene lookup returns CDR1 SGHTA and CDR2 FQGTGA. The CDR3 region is CASSPGDAPLEETQYF. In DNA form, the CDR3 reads TGTGCCAGCAGCCCCGGGGATGCGCCCCTAGAGGAGACCCAGTACTTC.

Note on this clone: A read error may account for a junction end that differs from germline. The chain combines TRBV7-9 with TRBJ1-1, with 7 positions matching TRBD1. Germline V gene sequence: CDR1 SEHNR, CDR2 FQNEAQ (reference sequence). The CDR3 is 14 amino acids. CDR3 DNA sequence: TGTGCCAGCAGCATCCGGACAGGAAGACGGACTTTCGTCTTT. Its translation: CASSIRTGRRTFVF.

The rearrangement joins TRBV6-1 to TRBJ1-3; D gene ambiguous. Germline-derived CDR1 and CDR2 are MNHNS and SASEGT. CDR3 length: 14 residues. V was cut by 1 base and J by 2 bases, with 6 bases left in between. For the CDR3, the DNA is TGTGCCAGCAGTGAAGGATCGGCTGGAAACACCATATATTTT. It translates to CASSEGSAGNTIYF.

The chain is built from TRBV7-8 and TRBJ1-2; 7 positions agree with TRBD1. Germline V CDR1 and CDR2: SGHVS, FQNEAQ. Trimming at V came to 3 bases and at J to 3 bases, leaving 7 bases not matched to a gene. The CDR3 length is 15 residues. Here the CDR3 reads CASSFFPGTDYGYTF. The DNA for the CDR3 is TGTGCCAGCAGCTTTTTCCCCGGGACAGACTATGGCTACACCTTC.

Here the CDR3 reads CATSEGTGNYGYTF. The CDR3 DNA is TGTGCCACCAGTGAAGGGACAGGAAACTATGGCTACACCTTC. The rearrangement uses TRBV24-1 and TRBJ1-2; 8 nucleotides line up with TRBD1. Germline V gene sequence: CDR1 KGHDR, CDR2 SFDVKD. The V gene end was trimmed by 4 bases and the J gene end by 2 bases; junction bases not matched to a gene: 2. The CDR3 contains 14 residues.

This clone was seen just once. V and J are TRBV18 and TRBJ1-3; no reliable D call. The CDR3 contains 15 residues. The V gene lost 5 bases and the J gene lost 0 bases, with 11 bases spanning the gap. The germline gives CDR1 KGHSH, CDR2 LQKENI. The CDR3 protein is CASSAVGSSGNTIYF. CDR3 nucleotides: TGTGCCAGCTCAGCGGTCGGGAGCTCTGGAAACACCATATATTTT.

CDR3: CARYWDRVRSEQFF. The CDR3 bases are TGTGCCAGATATTGGGACAGGGTTAGGTCAGAGCAGTTCTTC. The chain has TRBV6-5 and TRBJ2-1; TRBD1 agrees at 9 bases. With 9 bases clipped from V and 10 bases from J, the junction kept 13 bases outside the gene matches. CDR1 is MNHEY and CDR2 is SVGAGI in the germline V gene. The CDR3 sequence is 14 residues long.

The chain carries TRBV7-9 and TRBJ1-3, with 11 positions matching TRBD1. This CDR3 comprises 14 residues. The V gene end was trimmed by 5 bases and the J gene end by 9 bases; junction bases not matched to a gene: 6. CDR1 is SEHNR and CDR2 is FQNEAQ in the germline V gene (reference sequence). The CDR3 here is CASSLDRGRITIYF. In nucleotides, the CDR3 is TGTGCCAGCAGCCTGGACAGGGGGCGAATCACCATATATTTT.

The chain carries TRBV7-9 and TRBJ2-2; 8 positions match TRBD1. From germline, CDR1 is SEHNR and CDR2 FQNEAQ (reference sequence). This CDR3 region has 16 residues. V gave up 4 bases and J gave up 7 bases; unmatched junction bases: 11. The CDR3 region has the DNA TGTGCCAGCAGCTCGAACAACAGGGGGAGTAGCGGGGAGCTGTTTTTT. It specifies CASSSNNRGSSGELFF.

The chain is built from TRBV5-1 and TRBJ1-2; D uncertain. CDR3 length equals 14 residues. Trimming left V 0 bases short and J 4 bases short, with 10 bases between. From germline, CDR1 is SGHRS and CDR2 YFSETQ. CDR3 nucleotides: TGCGCCAGCAGCTTGGATCTGGAGACCTATGGCTACACCTTC. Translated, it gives CASSLDLETYGYTF.

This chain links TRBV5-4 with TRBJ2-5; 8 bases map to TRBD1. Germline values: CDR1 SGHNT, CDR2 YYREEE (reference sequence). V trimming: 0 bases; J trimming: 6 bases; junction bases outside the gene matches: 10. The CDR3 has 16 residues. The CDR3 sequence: CASSLEAGGFRKTQYF. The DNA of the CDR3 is TGTGCCAGCAGCTTGGAGGCAGGGGGCTTCAGAAAGACCCAGTACTTC. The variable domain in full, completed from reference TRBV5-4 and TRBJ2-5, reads ETGVTQSPTHLIKTRGQQVTLRCSSQSGHNTVSWYQQALGQGPQFIFQYYREEENGRGNFPPRFSGLQFPNYSSELNVNALELDDSALYLCASSLEAGGFRKTQYFGPGTRLLVL.

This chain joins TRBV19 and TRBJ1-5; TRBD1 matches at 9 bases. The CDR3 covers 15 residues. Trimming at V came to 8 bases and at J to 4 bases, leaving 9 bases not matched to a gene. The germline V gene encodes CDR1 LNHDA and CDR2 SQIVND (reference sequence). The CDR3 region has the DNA TGTGCCAGTTTTCCGGGACAGGGCGATAATCAGCCCCAGCATTTT. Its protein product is CASFPGQGDNQPQHF.

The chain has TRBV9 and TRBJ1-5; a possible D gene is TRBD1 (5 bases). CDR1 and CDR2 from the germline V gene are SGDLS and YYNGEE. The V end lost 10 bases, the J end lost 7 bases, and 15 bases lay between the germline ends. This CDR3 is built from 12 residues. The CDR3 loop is CAGDWGRQPQHF. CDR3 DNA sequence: TGTGCCGGGGATTGGGGCCGCCAGCCCCAGCATTTT.

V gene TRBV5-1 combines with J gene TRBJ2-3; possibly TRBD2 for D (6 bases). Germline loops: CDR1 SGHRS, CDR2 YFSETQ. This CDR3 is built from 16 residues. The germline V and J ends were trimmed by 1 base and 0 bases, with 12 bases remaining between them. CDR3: CASSLSGGFSTDTQYF. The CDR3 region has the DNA TGCGCCAGCAGCTTGTCTGGGGGGTTTAGCACAGATACGCAGTATTTT. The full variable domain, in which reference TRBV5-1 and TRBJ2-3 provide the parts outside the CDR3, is KAGVTQTPRYLIKTRGQQVTLSCSPISGHRSVSWYQQTPGQGLQFLFEYFSETQRNKGNFPGRFSGRQFSNSRSEMNVSTLELGDSALYLCASSLSGGFSTDTQYFGPGTRLTVL.

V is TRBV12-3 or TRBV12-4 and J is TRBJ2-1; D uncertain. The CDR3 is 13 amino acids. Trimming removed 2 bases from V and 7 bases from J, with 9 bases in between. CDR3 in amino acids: CASSLYLLNEQFF. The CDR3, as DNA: TGTGCCAGCAGTTTATATTTGTTAAATGAGCAGTTCTTC.

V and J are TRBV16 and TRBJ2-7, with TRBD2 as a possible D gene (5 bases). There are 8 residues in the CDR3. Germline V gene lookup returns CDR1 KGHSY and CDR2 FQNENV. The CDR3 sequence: CPGNEQYF. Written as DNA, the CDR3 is TGTCCCGGGAACGAGCAGTACTTC.